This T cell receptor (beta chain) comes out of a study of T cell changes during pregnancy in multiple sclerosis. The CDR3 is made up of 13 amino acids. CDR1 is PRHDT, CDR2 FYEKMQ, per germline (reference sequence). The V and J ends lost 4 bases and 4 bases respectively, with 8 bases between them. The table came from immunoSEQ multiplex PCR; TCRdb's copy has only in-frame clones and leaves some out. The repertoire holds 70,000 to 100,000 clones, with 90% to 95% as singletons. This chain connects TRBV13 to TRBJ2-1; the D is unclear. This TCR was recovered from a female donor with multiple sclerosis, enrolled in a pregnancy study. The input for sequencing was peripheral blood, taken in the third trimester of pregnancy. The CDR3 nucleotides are TGTGCCAGCAGCTCCACAAGTTACAATGAGCAGTTCTTC. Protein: CASSSTSYNEQFF. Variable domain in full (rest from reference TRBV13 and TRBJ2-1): AAGVIQSPRHLIKEKRETATLKCYPIPRHDTVYWYQQGPGQDPQFLISFYEKMQSDKGSIPDRFSAQQFSDYHSELNMSSLELGDSALYFCASSSTSYNEQFFGPGTRLTVL.